This paragraph covers one T cell receptor beta chain sequence. In the source study's methods: Estimation of nucleated cell counts was performed using reference gene primer amplification. Libraries were prepared by immunoSEQ multiplex PCR; TCRdb keeps only in-frame clonotypes and omits some of them. V and J calls and clone size are as listed in that table; D and trimming were resolved from the DNA. The profile covers a few hundred thousand clones, with 90% appearing a single time and around 4.5% taken by the ten largest. This specimen comes from a study of blood T cell repertoires in COVID-19. Study at large: From T cells, B-cell-depleted T cells, or PBMCs came the material, which was cDNA or gDNA.

Germline V lookup: CDR1 MNHEY, CDR2 SMNVEV (reference sequence). The V and J ends lost 5 bases and 6 bases, in that order; junction bases with no gene match: 19. The CDR3 is made up of 18 amino acids. This rearrangement joins TRBV27 to TRBJ2-3; 8 bases are shared with TRBD1. This receptor was obtained from a woman between 18 and 29 years old with acute COVID-19. Sequenced: PBMCs or T cells enriched from blood (not recorded which). CDR3 loop: CASSPSGSTGGSVDTQYF. The CDR3 bases are TGTGCCAGCAGTCCCTCCGGGTCTACAGGGGGATCAGTGGATACGCAGTATTTT.